The 22 T cell receptor beta chains reported below all come from one sample, sequenced in a study of technical replicates of blood from a few donors. Assay used: immunoSEQ multiplex PCR; TCRdb lists only in-frame clones, some missing. The sample consists of some 48,000 clones, approximately 95% of them appearing once. Source material: T cells isolated from PBMCs. Receptors originate from a human donor in good health.

The chain carries TRBV28 and TRBJ1-4; D gene unclear. V lost 6 bases to trimming and J lost 4 bases, with 21 bases between them. This CDR3 has 17 residues. Germline lookup yields CDR1 MDHEN and CDR2 SYDVKM. The DNA of the CDR3 is TGTGCCAGCAGCTCAACGGAGGGCGTTGGGTTTAATGAAAAACTGTTTTTT. This encodes CASSSTEGVGFNEKLFF.

CDR3 residues: CASSLSGASYEQYF. The CDR3 bases are TGTGCCAGCAGCCTAAGCGGGGCCTCCTACGAGCAGTACTTC. The chain has TRBV7-2 and TRBJ2-7; 7 bases fit TRBD2. Per the germline V gene, CDR1 is SGHTA and CDR2 is FQGNSA. Trimming took 5 bases from V and 0 from J; bases not matched to a gene: 4. The CDR3 loop spans 14 amino acids.

The V call is TRBV6-5, the J call TRBJ1-1, with TRBD1 matching 7 bases. Germline CDR1 reads MNHEY; CDR2 reads SVGAGI. V shed 6 bases and J 5 bases; nucleotides not matched to a gene: 6. The CDR3 is 13 amino acids. CDR3 protein: CASSPPGGTEAFF. As DNA, the CDR3 is TGTGCCAGCAGCCCCCCAGGGGGTACTGAAGCTTTCTTT.

The genes are TRBV7-3 and TRBJ1-1, with D possibly being TRBD1 (5 bases). The V end was cut by 5 bases, the J end by 3 bases, with 10 bases between. This CDR3 spans 13 amino acids. Germline lookup yields CDR1 SGHTA and CDR2 FQGTGA. CDR3 protein: CASSTTGDTEAFF. CDR3 nucleotide sequence: TGTGCCAGCAGCACAACGGGGGACACTGAAGCTTTCTTT.

This clone was seen a single time. CDR3 protein: CASSLSQGGNEKLFF. The CDR3 nucleotides are TGTGCCAGCAGTTTATCGCAGGGCGGGAACGAAAAACTGTTTTTT. The chain employs TRBV27 and TRBJ1-4, with D possibly matching TRBD1 (5 bases). The germline CDR1 and CDR2 sequences are MNHEY and SMNVEV (reference sequence). V shed 0 bases and J shed 8 bases, with 13 bases lying between them. The CDR3 is 15 residues long. Variable domain in full (rest from reference TRBV27 and TRBJ1-4): EAQVTQNPRYLITVTGKKLTVTCSQNMNHEYMSWYRQDPGLGLRQIYYSMNVEVTDKGDVPEGYKVSRKEKRNFPLILESPSPNQTSLYFCASSLSQGGNEKLFFGSGTQLSVL.

This clone was counted a single time. This chain joins TRBV9 and TRBJ2-7, with 7 bases identical to TRBD1. The CDR3 runs 14 residues. V lost 2 bases, J lost 2 bases, and 4 bases stayed unmatched. Germline CDR1 SGDLS, CDR2 YYNGEE. Here the CDR3 DNA reads TGTGCCAGCAGCGTCGGGACAGAAGCCTACGAGCAGTACTTC. This gives the protein CASSVGTEAYEQYF.

The rearrangement joins TRBV9 to TRBJ1-1; 8 nucleotides line up with TRBD1. In germline, CDR1 is SGDLS, CDR2 YYNGEE. After removal of 2 bases from V and 11 bases from J, the junction contained 8 bases not matched to a gene. The CDR3 is made up of 13 amino acids. The CDR3 sequence: CASSVTGGNEAFF. CDR3 DNA sequence: TGTGCCAGCAGCGTCACAGGGGGAAATGAGGCTTTCTTT. The full variable domain, rest sourced from reference TRBV9 and TRBJ1-1, is DSGVTQTPKHLITATGQRVTLRCSPRSGDLSVYWYQQSLDQGLQFLIQYYNGEERAKGNILERFSAQQFPDLHSELNLSSLELGDSALYFCASSVTGGNEAFFGQGTRLTVV.

J is TRBJ1-4 and V is TRBV30; D remains unclear. The CDR3 sequence is 13 residues long. The germline gives CDR1 GTSNPN, CDR2 SVGIG (reference sequence). V was cut by 1 base and J by 4 bases, with 7 bases left in between. The CDR3 region has the DNA TGTGCCTGGAGTGGACGGGTTAATGAAAAACTGTTTTTT. Its translation: CAWSGRVNEKLFF.

This chain joins TRBV7-7 and TRBJ2-7; possibly TRBD1 for D (5 bases). This CDR3 has 13 residues. CDR1 is SSHAT and CDR2 is FNYEAQ in the germline V gene (reference sequence). CDR3 coding DNA: TGTGCTAGCTTCCAGAGATTAGGGGACGAGCAGTACTTC. It codes for CASFQRLGDEQYF.

Details on this clone: The sample has other DNA sequences that encode this CDR3 too. The rearrangement uses TRBV2 and TRBJ2-3; 9 bases align to TRBD2. The CDR3 is made up of 15 amino acids. CDR1 and CDR2 (germline): SNHLY, FYNNEI. V lost 6 bases and J lost 1; bases outside the gene matches: 5. DNA for the CDR3: TGTGCCAGCAGGCTCTTAGCGGGGGGCACAGATACGCAGTATTTT. This gives the protein CASRLLAGGTDTQYF.

The rearrangement joins TRBV4-1 to TRBJ1-4; TRBD1 agrees at 7 bases. The CDR3 length is 15 residues. The germline V gene has CDR1 MGHRA and CDR2 YSYEKL. Trimming removed 5 bases from V and 5 bases from J; junction bases left unmatched: 8. The CDR3 loop reads CASSFTGTVNEKLFF. The CDR3 coding sequence is TGCGCCAGCAGCTTTACCGGGACAGTCAATGAAAAACTGTTTTTT.

In its sample, this clone was seen a few times. The rearrangement links TRBV7-6 to TRBJ2-7; maybe TRBD2 (6 bases). The CDR3 spans 14 residues. V shed 0 bases and J shed 1 base, with 7 bases lying between them. Looked up from germline, CDR1 is SGHVS and CDR2 is FNYEAQ. The CDR3 bases are TGTGCCAGCAGCTTAGCGGGAGGATCCTACGAGCAGTACTTC. This translates into CASSLAGGSYEQYF.

The gene calls are TRBV11-3 and TRBJ2-7; TRBD2 aligns across 12 bases. Germline CDR1 SGHNT, CDR2 YENEEA. This CDR3 contains 18 residues. The trim removed 3 bases at V and 7 bases at J, leaving 16 bases unmatched. For the CDR3, the DNA is TGTGCCAGCAGCTTGGCCCCAGCCAGGCTAGCGGGAGGGGGGGAGCAGTACTTC. This translates into CASSLAPARLAGGGEQYF.

This clone showed up just once. V is TRBV19 and J is TRBJ1-3; tentative D call: TRBD1 (5 bases). V lost 9 bases to trimming and J lost 4 bases, with 13 bases between them. Germline CDR1 and CDR2: LNHDA and SQIVND (reference sequence). The CDR3 length is 13 residues. The CDR3 is CASQRTTGNTIYF. Here the CDR3 DNA reads TGTGCCAGCCAGAGGACAACCGGAAACACCATATATTTT.

The CDR3 here is CASSPGLDTEAFF. Written as DNA, the CDR3 is TGTGCCAGCTCGCCGGGACTGGACACTGAAGCTTTCTTT. The V and J genes are TRBV18 and TRBJ1-1; D possibly corresponds to TRBD1 (5 bases). There are 13 residues in the CDR3. Germline CDR1 reads KGHSH; CDR2 reads LQKENI. V lost 6 bases, J lost 3 bases, and 11 bases lay in between.

The chain combines TRBV4-2 with TRBJ2-3; tentatively, D is TRBD2 (5 bases). V dropped 0 bases and J dropped 1 base, with 14 bases sitting between them. Germline V gene sequence: CDR1 LGHNA, CDR2 YNFKEQ. CDR3 length equals 17 residues. The CDR3 sequence: CASSQDRAEMGTDTQYF. CDR3 DNA sequence: TGTGCCAGCAGCCAAGACCGAGCGGAGATGGGCACAGATACGCAGTATTTT.

The chain employs TRBV27 and TRBJ2-1; D possibly corresponds to TRBD1 (5 bases). The CDR3 consists of 14 residues. From germline, CDR1 is MNHEY and CDR2 SMNVEV (reference sequence). The V end was cut by 5 bases, the J end by 6 bases, with 14 bases between. CDR3 amino acids: CASSIIPRANEQFF. CDR3 nucleotide sequence: TGTGCCAGCAGTATTATCCCCAGGGCCAATGAGCAGTTCTTC.

The gene calls are TRBV5-1 and TRBJ1-4; 9 nucleotides line up with TRBD1. This CDR3 has 15 amino acids. CDR1 is SGHRS, CDR2 YFSETQ, per germline. V dropped 3 bases and J dropped 6; count of bases not matched to a gene: 6. The CDR3 sequence is CASSYRTGEDEKLFF. CDR3 sequence (DNA): TGCGCCAGCAGCTACAGGACAGGGGAGGATGAAAAACTGTTTTTT.

The V call is TRBV11-2, the J call TRBJ2-7, with 12 nucleotides matching TRBD2. The germline V gene encodes CDR1 SGHAT and CDR2 FQNNGV. The CDR3 length is 16 residues. J gave up 2 bases and V 5 bases, and 7 bases lay outside the gene matches. The CDR3 nucleotides are TGTGCCAGCAGCCCCGAGACTAGCGGGGGAACCTACGAGCAGTACTTC. The encoded protein is CASSPETSGGTYEQYF.

The V gene is TRBV6-1, the J gene TRBJ2-7, with D possibly TRBD1 on 6 matching bases. This CDR3 spans 14 amino acids. V lost 7 bases, J lost 5 bases, and 18 bases lay in between. CDR1 is MNHNS and CDR2 is SASEGT in the germline V gene. The CDR3 bases are TGTGCCAGCATGAAACTACAGGGTCGGCACGAGCAGTACTTC. Residues: CASMKLQGRHEQYF.

The chain is built from TRBV6-1 and TRBJ1-2; no firm D call. V was cut by 3 bases and J by 3 bases, with 11 bases left in between. Germline loops: CDR1 MNHNS, CDR2 SASEGT. The CDR3 has 14 amino acids. As DNA, the CDR3 is TGTGCCAGCAGTGAGGGGAGGACTTACTATGGCTACACCTTC. Residues: CASSEGRTYYGYTF.

The chain carries TRBV4-1 and TRBJ2-2; TRBD1 agrees at 9 bases. The V segment lost 6 bases and the J segment 6 bases; nucleotides outside the gene matches: 14. The CDR3 spans 17 residues. CDR1 and CDR2 (germline): MGHRA, YSYEKL. CDR3 nucleotides: TGCGCCAGCAGTCCAAGATTGGGGACAGGGCCATCCGGGGAGCTGTTTTTT. The encoded protein is CASSPRLGTGPSGELFF.